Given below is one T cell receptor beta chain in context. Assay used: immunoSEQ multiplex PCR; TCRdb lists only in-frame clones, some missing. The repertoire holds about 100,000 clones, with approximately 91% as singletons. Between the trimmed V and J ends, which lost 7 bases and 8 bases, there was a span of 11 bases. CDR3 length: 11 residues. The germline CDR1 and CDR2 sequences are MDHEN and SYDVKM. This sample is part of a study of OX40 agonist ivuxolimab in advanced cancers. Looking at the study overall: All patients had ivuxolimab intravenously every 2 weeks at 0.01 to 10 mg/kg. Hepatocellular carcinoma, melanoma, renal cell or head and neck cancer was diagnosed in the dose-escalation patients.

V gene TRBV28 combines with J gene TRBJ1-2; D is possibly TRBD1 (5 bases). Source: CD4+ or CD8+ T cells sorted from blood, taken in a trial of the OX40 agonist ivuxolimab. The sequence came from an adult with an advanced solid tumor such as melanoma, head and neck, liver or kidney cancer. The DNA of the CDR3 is TGTGCCAGCAATTCGGACATCGGCTACACCTTC. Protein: CASNSDIGYTF.